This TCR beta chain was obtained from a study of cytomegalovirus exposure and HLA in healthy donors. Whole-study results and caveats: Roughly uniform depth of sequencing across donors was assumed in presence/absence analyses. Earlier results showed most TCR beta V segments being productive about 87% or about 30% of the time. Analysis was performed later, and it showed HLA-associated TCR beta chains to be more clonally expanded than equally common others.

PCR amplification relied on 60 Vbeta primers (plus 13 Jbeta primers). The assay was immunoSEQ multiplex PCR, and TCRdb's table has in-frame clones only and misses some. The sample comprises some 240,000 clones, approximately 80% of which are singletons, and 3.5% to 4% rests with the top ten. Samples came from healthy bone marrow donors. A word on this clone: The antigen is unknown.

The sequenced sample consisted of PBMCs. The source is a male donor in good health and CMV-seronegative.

The CDR3 DNA reads TGTGCCAGCAGCCCACGCCCGGACAGGAGAACCATTAACTATGGCTACACCTTC. Translating it yields CASSPRPDRRTINYGYTF. The V gene is TRBV9, the J gene TRBJ1-2; 7 positions agree with TRBD1. The CDR3 contains 18 residues. Germline lookup yields CDR1 SGDLS and CDR2 YYNGEE. The V and J ends lost 4 bases and 1 base, in that order; junction bases with no gene match: 16.